This is a list of T cell receptor beta chains from one sample in a study of T cell responses to AZD1222 COVID-19 vaccine. Some clones are missing from TCRdb's copy, which holds only in-frame ones; the method was immunoSEQ multiplex PCR. The sample has tens of thousands of clones; roughly 89% are singletons. The specimen comprised peripheral blood, sampled on day 0 of AZD1222 vaccination. These receptors were collected from an adult in good health. The conserved cysteine and the conserved F or W are not part of the CDR3 here.

v_gene: TRBV5-1
j_gene: TRBJ1-2
CDR3aa: ASTGQTQDGYT

v_gene: TRBV5-1
j_gene: TRBJ2-5
CDR3aa: ASSFGDRGKETQY

v_gene: TRBV4-2
j_gene: TRBJ2-7
CDR3aa: ASSRTSGTPPDEQY

v_gene: TRBV11-3
j_gene: TRBJ2-7
CDR3aa: ASSLAARGPYEQY

v_gene: TRBV23-1
j_gene: TRBJ1-2
CDR3aa: ASSHSGTGVHVNYGYT

v_gene: TRBV5-1
j_gene: TRBJ1-1
CDR3aa: ASSFAANTEAF

v_gene: TRBV28
j_gene: TRBJ1-6
CDR3aa: ASSRGGGTYNSPLH

v_gene: TRBV18
j_gene: TRBJ2-7
CDR3aa: ASSYRGTGTSYEQY

v_gene: TRBV19
j_gene: TRBJ2-1
CDR3aa: ASSIDRGRRDSSYNEQF

v_gene: TRBV3-1/TRBV3-2
j_gene: TRBJ2-3
CDR3aa: ASSRGRGDTQY

v_gene: TRBV5-5
j_gene: TRBJ1-5
CDR3aa: ASSSDGFTLQH

v_gene: TRBV2
j_gene: TRBJ2-7
CDR3aa: ASTATREYEQY

v_gene: TRBV7-3
j_gene: TRBJ2-3
CDR3aa: ASSVGLAADTQY

v_gene: TRBV4-2
j_gene: TRBJ2-1
CDR3aa: ASSPASQGNEQF

v_gene: TRBV19
j_gene: TRBJ2-1
CDR3aa: AMGSYNEQF

v_gene: TRBV9
j_gene: TRBJ1-3
CDR3aa: ASSVGRVVGNTIY

v_gene: TRBV11-2
j_gene: TRBJ2-7
CDR3aa: ASRGLAGGIFYEQY

v_gene: TRBV30
j_gene: TRBJ1-6
CDR3aa: AWSMFGGDSPLH

v_gene: TRBV19
j_gene: TRBJ1-5
CDR3aa: ASSIVPAGNQPQH

v_gene: TRBV7-6
j_gene: TRBJ2-5
CDR3aa: ASSLSGERSETQY

v_gene: TRBV6-5
j_gene: TRBJ1-2
CDR3aa: ASRDASRSLWGYT

v_gene: TRBV7-2
j_gene: TRBJ2-7
CDR3aa: ASSLDSYGEQY

v_gene: TRBV28
j_gene: TRBJ2-1
CDR3aa: ASRLGLYNEQF

v_gene: TRBV11-1
j_gene: TRBJ1-1
CDR3aa: ASSFPGGTEAF

v_gene: TRBV4-3
j_gene: TRBJ2-5
CDR3aa: ASSQGGQETQY

v_gene: TRBV6-6
j_gene: TRBJ2-7
CDR3aa: ASSYRRDEQY

v_gene: TRBV25-1
j_gene: TRBJ1-2
CDR3aa: ASSDRGRGYT

v_gene: TRBV19
j_gene: TRBJ2-6
CDR3aa: ASSIGESGANVLT

v_gene: TRBV6-5
j_gene: TRBJ1-2
CDR3aa: ASRKDRDSGYT

v_gene: TRBV7-9
j_gene: TRBJ2-5
CDR3aa: ASSPQTGLQETQY

v_gene: TRBV7-2
j_gene: TRBJ1-3
CDR3aa: ASSLDPHSSGNTIY

v_gene: TRBV9
j_gene: TRBJ2-1
CDR3aa: ASSVNRDRNYNEQF

v_gene: TRBV3-1/TRBV3-2
j_gene: TRBJ2-3
CDR3aa: ASSQQGHRTDTQY

v_gene: TRBV29-1
j_gene: TRBJ2-3
CDR3aa: SVEESADTQY

v_gene: TRBV3-1/TRBV3-2
j_gene: TRBJ1-1
CDR3aa: ASSQDRGSWDTEAF

v_gene: TRBV7-2
j_gene: TRBJ1-2
CDR3aa: ASSSNLGGNYGYT

v_gene: TRBV27
j_gene: TRBJ1-2
CDR3aa: ASSTTGNYGYT

v_gene: TRBV18
j_gene: TRBJ1-6
CDR3aa: ASSPAPGQGTSPLH

v_gene: TRBV19
j_gene: TRBJ1-3
CDR3aa: ASSPWDLLSGNTIY

v_gene: TRBV7-6
j_gene: TRBJ2-2
CDR3aa: ASSPTQAGELF